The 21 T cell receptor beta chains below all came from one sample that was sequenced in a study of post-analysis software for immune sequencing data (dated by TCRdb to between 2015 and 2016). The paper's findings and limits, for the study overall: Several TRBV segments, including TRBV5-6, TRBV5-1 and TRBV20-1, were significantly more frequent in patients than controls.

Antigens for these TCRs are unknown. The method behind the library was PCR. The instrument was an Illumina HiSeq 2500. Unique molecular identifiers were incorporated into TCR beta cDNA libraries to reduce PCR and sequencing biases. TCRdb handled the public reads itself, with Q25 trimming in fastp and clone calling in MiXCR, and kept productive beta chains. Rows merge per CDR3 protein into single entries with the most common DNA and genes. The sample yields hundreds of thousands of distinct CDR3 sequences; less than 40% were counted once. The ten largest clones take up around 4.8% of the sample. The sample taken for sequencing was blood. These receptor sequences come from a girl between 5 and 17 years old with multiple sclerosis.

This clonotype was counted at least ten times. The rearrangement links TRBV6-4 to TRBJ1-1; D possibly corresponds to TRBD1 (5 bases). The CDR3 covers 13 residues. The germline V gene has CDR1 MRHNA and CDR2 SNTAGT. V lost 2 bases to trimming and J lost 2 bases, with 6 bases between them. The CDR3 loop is CASSDRDNTEAFF. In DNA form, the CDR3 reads TGTGCCAGCAGTGACCGGGACAACACTGAAGCTTTCTTT.

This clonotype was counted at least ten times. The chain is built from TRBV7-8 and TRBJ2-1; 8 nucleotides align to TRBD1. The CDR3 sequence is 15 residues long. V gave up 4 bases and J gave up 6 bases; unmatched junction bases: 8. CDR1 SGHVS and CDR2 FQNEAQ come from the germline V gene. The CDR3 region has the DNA TGTGCCAGCAGCTCTGGACAGGGAAGGTCCAATGAGCAGTTCTTC. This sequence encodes CASSSGQGRSNEQFF.

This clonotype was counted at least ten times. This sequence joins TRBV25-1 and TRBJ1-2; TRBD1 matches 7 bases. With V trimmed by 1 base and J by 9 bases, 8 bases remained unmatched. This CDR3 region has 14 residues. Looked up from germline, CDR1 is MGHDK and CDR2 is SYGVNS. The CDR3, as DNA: TGTGCCAGCAGTGAATTTGAGGGGGCCATACGCTACACCTTC. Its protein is CASSEFEGAIRYTF.

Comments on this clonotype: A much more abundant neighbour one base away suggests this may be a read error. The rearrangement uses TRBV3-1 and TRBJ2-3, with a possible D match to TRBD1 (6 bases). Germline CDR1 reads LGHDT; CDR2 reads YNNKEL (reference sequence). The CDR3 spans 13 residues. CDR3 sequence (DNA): TGTGCCGGCAGCCAACAGGGAGCAGATACGCAGTATTTT. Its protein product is CAGSQQGADTQYF.

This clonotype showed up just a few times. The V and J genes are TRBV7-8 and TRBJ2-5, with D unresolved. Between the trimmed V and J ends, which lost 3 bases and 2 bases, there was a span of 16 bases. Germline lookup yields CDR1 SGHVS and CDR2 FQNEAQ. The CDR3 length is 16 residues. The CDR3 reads CASSFYREYSQETQYF. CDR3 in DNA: TGTGCCAGCAGCTTTTACAGAGAGTACTCTCAAGAGACCCAGTACTTC.

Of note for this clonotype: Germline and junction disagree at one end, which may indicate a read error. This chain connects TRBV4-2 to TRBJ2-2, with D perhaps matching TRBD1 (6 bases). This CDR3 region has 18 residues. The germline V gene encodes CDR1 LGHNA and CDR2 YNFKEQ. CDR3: CASSPSRDTSPNTGVLFF. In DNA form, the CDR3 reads TGTGCCAGCAGCCCTTCCCGGGACACATCTCCGAACACCGGGGTGCTGTTTTTT.

CDR3 DNA sequence: TGCAGTGGTGCGACAGGGGGCCACTACGAGCAGTACTTC. Encoded protein: CSGATGGHYEQYF. The chain is built from TRBV20-1 and TRBJ2-7; 10 positions agree with TRBD1. The CDR3 is 13 amino acids. In germline, CDR1 is DFQATT, CDR2 SNEGSKA (reference sequence). J was trimmed by 3 bases and V by 7 bases; bases with no gene match: 6.

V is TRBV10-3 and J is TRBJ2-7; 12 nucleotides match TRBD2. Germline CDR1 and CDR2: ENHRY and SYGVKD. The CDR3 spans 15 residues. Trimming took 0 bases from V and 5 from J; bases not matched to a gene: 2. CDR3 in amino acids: CAISESASGRDEQYF. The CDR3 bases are TGTGCCATCAGTGAGTCGGCTAGCGGGAGGGACGAGCAGTACTTC.

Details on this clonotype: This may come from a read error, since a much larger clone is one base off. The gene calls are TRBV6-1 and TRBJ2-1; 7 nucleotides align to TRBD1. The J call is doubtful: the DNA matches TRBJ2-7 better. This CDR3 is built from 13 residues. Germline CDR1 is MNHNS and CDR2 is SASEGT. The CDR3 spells CATQGQNYNEQYF. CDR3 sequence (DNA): TGTGCCACCCAGGGACAGAACTACAATGAGCAGTACTTC.

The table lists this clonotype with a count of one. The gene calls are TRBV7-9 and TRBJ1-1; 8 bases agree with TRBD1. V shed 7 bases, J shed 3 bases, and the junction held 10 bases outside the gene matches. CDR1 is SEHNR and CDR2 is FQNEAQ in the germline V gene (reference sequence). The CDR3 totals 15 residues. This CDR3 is CASTFRTGLDTEAFF. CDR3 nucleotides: TGTGCCAGCACCTTCCGGACAGGGCTCGACACTGAAGCTTTCTTT. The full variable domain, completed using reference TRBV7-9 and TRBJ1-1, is DTGVSQNPRHKITKRGQNVTFRCDPISEHNRLYWYRQTLGQGPEFLTYFQNEAQLEKSRLLSDRFSAERPKGSFSTLEIQRTEQGDSAMYLCASTFRTGLDTEAFFGQGTRLTVV.

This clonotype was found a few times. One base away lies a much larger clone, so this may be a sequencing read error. CDR3 coding DNA: TGCAGTGCTAGAGTACCAGGTACGGGCAATGAGCAGTACTTC. Translated: CSARVPGTGNEQYF. This rearrangement joins TRBV20-1 to TRBJ2-7; no firm D call. The length of the CDR3 is 14 residues. The germline V gene encodes CDR1 DFQATT and CDR2 SNEGSKA (reference sequence). With 1 base removed from V and 7 bases from J, the gap between germline ends came to 17 bases.

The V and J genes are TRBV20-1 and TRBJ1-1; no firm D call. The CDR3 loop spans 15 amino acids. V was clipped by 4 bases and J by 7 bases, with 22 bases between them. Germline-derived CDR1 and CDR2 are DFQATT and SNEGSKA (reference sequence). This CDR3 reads CSANKLLEGYGEAFF. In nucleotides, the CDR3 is TGCAGTGCTAATAAGTTATTGGAAGGGTACGGTGAAGCTTTCTTT.

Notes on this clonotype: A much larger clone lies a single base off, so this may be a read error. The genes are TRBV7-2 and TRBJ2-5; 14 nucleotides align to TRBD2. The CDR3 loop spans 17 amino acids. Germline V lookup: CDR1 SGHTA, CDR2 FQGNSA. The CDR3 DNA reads TGTGCCAGCAACTTAGGACTAGCGGGAGGTGCGGGGGAGACCCAGTACTTC. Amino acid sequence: CASNLGLAGGAGETQYF.

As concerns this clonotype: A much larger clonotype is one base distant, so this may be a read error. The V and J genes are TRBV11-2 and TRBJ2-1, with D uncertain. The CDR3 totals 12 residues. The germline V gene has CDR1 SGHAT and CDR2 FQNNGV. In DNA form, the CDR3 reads TGTACCAGCAGCTTAGTGGGCGTTGAGCAGTTCTTC. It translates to CTSSLVGVEQFF.

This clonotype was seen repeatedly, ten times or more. DNA of the CDR3: TGTGCCAGCAGTTCCGGGGACCGTCAGTACTTC. Its translation: CASSSGDRQYF. The V gene is TRBV12-3 or TRBV12-4, the J gene TRBJ2-4; TRBD1 or TRBD2 may be the D gene (5 bases each). This CDR3 spans 11 amino acids. V lost 4 bases to trimming and J lost 12 bases, with 10 bases between them.

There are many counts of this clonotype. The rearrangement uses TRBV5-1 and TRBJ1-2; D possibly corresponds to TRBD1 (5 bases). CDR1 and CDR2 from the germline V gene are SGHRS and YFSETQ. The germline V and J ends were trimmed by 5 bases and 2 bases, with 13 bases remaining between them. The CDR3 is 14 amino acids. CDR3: CASRGQGSNYGYTF. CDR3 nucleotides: TGCGCCAGCAGGGGCCAGGGCTCCAACTATGGCTACACCTTC.

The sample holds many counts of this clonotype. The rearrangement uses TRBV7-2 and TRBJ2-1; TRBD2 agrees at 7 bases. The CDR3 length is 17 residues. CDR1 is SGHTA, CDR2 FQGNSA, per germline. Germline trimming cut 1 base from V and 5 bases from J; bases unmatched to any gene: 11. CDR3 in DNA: TGTGCCAGCAGCTTAGAGGGCACTCGCGGGGGACACAATGAGCAGTTCTTC. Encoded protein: CASSLEGTRGGHNEQFF.

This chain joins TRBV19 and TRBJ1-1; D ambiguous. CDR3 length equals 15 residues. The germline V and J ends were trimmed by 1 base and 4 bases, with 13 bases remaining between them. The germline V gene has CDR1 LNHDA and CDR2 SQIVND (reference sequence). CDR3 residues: CASSIVTPGSTEAFF. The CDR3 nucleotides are TGTGCCAGTAGTATAGTAACGCCCGGCAGCACTGAAGCTTTCTTT.

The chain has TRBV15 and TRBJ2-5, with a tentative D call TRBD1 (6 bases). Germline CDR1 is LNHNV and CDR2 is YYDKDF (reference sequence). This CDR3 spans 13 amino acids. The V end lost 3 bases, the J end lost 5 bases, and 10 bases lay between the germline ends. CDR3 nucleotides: TGTGCCACCAGCAGCGGACAGCGGGAGACCCAGTACTTC. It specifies CATSSGQRETQYF.

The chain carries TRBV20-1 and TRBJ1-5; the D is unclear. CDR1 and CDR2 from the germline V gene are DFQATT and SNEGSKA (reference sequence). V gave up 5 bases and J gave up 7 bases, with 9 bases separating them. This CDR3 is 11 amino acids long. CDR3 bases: TGCAGTGCTGGTGAAGGACAGCCCCAGCATTTT. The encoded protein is CSAGEGQPQHF.

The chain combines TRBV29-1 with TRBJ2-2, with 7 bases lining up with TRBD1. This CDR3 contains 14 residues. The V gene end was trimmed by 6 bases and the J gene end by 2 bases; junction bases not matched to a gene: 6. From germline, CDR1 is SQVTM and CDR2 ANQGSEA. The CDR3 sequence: CSVTGTANTGELFF. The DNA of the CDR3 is TGCAGCGTAACCGGGACAGCCAACACCGGGGAGCTGTTTTTT.